These 3 T cell receptor beta chains were all obtained from the same sample, sequenced in a study of shared clonotypes between healthy human individuals. TCRdb's copy holds only in-frame clones and misses some; the assay was immunoSEQ multiplex PCR. The data show a few million clones, with approximately 95% seen just once and under 0.45% held by the top ten. Sequencing was done on a sample of naive CD4+ T cells from PBMCs. Regarding subset: CD45RA+ positively selected. All receptors come from a man aged 18 to 29 in good health. Some clones in this sample may be carry-over from other donors' samples.

The chain is built from TRBV2 and TRBJ1-5; D might be TRBD1 (6 bases). Germline V CDR1 and CDR2: SNHLY, FYNNEI. The CDR3 runs to 15 residues. Deletions cut 2 bases from V and 2 bases from J, with 10 bases between. The chain's CDR3 is CASSETGPGNQPQHF. The CDR3 DNA reads as TGTGCCAGCAGTGAAACAGGGCCAGGCAATCAGCCCCAGCATTTT.

Here the CDR3 reads CASSRRPASGDLTDTQYF. DNA of the CDR3: TGCGCCAGCAGCCGTCGCCCGGCCAGCGGGGACCTCACAGATACGCAGTATTTT. The V call is TRBV4-1, the J call TRBJ2-3; TRBD2 aligns across 7 bases. Germline assignment: CDR1 MGHRA and CDR2 YSYEKL. The CDR3 has 18 residues. The V segment lost 4 bases and the J segment 2 bases; nucleotides outside the gene matches: 15.

The J gene is TRBJ1-1, the V gene TRBV4-3, with D possibly TRBD1 on 6 matching bases. The CDR3 length is 14 residues. V dropped 4 bases and J dropped 4 bases, with 13 bases sitting between them. Germline CDR1 reads LGHNA; CDR2 reads YSLEER. The CDR3 coding sequence is TGCGCCAGCAGCCTCGCTCAGGGGTCCACTGAAGCTTTCTTT. It encodes CASSLAQGSTEAFF.